The present T cell receptor beta chain was sequenced within a study of blood T cells in healthy people across ages (dated by TCRdb to about 2015). Regarding the research as a whole: In model experiments, template switching captured roughly one uniquely barcoded TCR beta cDNA molecule for every two T cells. Using deep sequencing normalized with unique cDNA molecular identifiers, the study measured how TCR beta repertoire diversity changes with age. The donors were divided into four age groups: young (average 16 years), middle-aged (approximately 41), aged (62) and long-lived (about 90). To avoid experimental bias, donors of different ages were distributed randomly across sequencing lanes. For two donors (one aged 18 to 29 and one aged 80 or older), the study analyzed two additional independent replicas of 1 million unique cDNA reads from the same blood draw.

Study-level results and caveats: As age increased, observed TCR beta diversity per million T cells dropped in a roughly linear way, and a significant reduction was already evident by age roughly 36. The CMV infection status of donors was not known, potentially confounding age-related changes in expanded clonotypes. Estimates of total diversity based on one million sequenced T cells were considered lower bounds and underestimates. Because profiling used bulk unsorted PBMCs, naive and antigen-experienced compartments could not be compared conclusively. The percentage of naive T cells measured by flow cytometry correlated strongly with observed TCR beta diversity. Compared with the aged group, the long-lived group had more naive CD4+ T cells, fewer expanded clones and increased TCR diversity, suggesting age selection.

In this sample, this clonotype turned up many times. Its specific antigen is unknown. No much larger clone exists at a distance of one base, and base qualities are not known. Library prep was done by 5' RACE. For sequencing, an Illumina HiSeq 2500 was employed. The second PCR ran for roughly 7 to 12 cycles and used a J-beta primer mix along with a sample-barcoded 5' primer. Each TCR beta cDNA molecule received a unique molecular identifier from a template-switch 5' adaptor carrying 12 random nucleotides. Each sample yielded at least 3 million CDR3-containing paired-end reads. The Mint cDNA synthesis kit, primed by a TRBC-specific oligonucleotide, was used to synthesize first-strand cDNA from all RNA. Following uracil-DNA glycosylase treatment, a first 18-cycle PCR with universal primers M1SS and BC2_uni_R was performed on all cDNA. In the source study's methods: Normalization of each sample was performed by random selection of 1 million high-quality reads, each carrying a distinct molecular identifier. Reads sharing molecular identifiers were discarded rather than binned into consensus sequences. CDR3 identification, clonotype clustering and error correction used MiTCR with a Q25 quality threshold and the strictest error-elimination algorithm. A nonparametric unseen species model with Euler transformation was used to estimate lower-bound total TCR beta diversity. TCRdb redid the processing of the public reads, applying fastp at Q25 and MiXCR, and retained in-frame beta chains. Rows are unified per CDR3 protein, each entry keeping the most common DNA and genes. TCRdb, not the authors, supplied the V and J calls. The sample profile shows 1.6 million or so distinct CDR3 sequences; about 32% of them were found once. The top ten constitute 11% of the sample.

Systemically healthy Caucasian individuals from Russia, around 38 in total and aged roughly 6 to 100 years, were included as donors. Each donor gave around 9.8 milliliters of peripheral blood, collected into EDTA-treated Vacutainer tubes. PBMCs were isolated by Ficoll-Paque density-gradient centrifugation, with at least 6 million obtained per sample. Trizol reagent was used to extract total RNA from the PBMCs, yielding at least 5 micrograms per sample. For every donor, an aliquot of PBMCs went through flow cytometry to measure the percentages of naive CD45RAhigh/CD27high T cells. From a lookup of the germline V gene, CDR1 and CDR2 are SGHRS and YFSETQ. From the cysteine up to the phenylalanine, the CDR3 has a length of 14 residues. Of the read, only the CDR3 DNA is kept; its 42 bases are in frame from base 1. At the junction V is shortened by 5 bases and J by 10 bases, with 19 bases in between.

The sample consisted of blood. The receptor was isolated from a woman aged 30 to 39 in good health. Recombination joined TRBV5-1 with TRBJ2-1; the D gene cannot be resolved beyond TRBD1 or TRBD2, each matching 5 bases. The CDR3 loop reads CASRQRDGTEEQFF. The bases read TGCGCCAGCAGACAACGGGACGGCACTGAGGAGCAGTTCTTC.